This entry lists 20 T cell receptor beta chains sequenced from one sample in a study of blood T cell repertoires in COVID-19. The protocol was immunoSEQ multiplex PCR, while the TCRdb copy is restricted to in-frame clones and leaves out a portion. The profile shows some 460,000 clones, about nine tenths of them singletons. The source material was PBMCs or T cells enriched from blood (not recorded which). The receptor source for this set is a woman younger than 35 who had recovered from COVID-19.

CDR3 coding DNA: TGTGCCAGTCGATACAAGGGGGCCCCTCTAGGCTATGGCTACACCTTC. It specifies CASRYKGAPLGYGYTF. V gene TRBV27 combines with J gene TRBJ1-2; 7 bases align to TRBD1. The germline V gene has CDR1 MNHEY and CDR2 SMNVEV (reference sequence). The CDR3 has 16 residues. V lost 9 bases, J lost 4 bases, and 17 bases stayed unmatched.

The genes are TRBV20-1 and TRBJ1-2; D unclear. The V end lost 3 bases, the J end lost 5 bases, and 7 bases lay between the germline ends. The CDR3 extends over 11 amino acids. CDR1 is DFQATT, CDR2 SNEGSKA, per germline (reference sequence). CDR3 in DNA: TGCAGTGCTAGGGCAGAATATGGCTACACCTTC. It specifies CSARAEYGYTF.

Written as DNA, the CDR3 is TGTGCCAGCAGCTTAGCGGGGGGATGGGATTCACCCCTCCACTTT. Its protein product is CASSLAGGWDSPLHF. The chain employs TRBV7-9 and TRBJ1-6; the D gene is possibly TRBD1 (5 bases). CDR1 SEHNR and CDR2 FQNEAQ come from the germline V gene (reference sequence). Trimming stripped 0 bases from V and 8 bases from J, with 11 bases between. The CDR3 totals 15 residues.

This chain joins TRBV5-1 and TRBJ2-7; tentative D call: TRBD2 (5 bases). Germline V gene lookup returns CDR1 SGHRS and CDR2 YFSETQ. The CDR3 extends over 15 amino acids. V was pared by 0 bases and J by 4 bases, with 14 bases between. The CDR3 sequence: CASSLEAGLWYEQYF. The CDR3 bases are TGCGCCAGCAGCTTGGAGGCAGGACTCTGGTACGAGCAGTACTTC.

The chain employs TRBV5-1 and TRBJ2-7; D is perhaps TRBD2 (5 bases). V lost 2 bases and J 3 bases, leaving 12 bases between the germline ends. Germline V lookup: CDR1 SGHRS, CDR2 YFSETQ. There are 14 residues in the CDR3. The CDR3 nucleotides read TGCGCCAGCAGCTTCCAGGTCGGGGACTACGAGCAGTACTTC. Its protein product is CASSFQVGDYEQYF.

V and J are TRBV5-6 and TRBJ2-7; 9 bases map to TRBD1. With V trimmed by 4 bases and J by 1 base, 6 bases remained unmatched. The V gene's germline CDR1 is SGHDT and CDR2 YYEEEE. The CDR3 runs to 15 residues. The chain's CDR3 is CASSLPGQGSYEQYF. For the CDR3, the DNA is TGTGCCAGCAGCCTGCCGGGACAGGGATCCTACGAGCAGTACTTC.

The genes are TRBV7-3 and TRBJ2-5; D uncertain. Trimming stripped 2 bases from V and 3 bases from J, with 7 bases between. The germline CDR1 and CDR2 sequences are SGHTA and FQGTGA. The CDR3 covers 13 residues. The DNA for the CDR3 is TGTGCCAGCAGCTTAGGCGGAAAAGAGACCCAGTACTTC. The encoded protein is CASSLGGKETQYF.

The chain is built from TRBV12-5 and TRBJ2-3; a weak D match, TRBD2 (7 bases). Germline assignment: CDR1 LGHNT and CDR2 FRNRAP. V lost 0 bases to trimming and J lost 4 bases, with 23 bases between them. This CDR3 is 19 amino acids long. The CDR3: CASGLVNRGGAKKSDTQYF. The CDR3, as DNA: TGTGCTAGTGGTTTGGTAAACCGAGGGGGGGCTAAGAAATCAGATACGCAGTATTTT.

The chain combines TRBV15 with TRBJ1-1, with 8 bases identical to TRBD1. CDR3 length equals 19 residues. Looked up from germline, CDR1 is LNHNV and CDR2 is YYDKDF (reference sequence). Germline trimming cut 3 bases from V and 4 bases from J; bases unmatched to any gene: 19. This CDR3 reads CATSRADELRGRVTTEAFF. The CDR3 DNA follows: TGTGCCACCAGCAGGGCTGACGAACTCAGGGGGCGGGTCACCACTGAAGCTTTCTTT. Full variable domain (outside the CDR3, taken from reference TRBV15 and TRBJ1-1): DAMVIQNPRYQVTQFGKPVTLSCSQTLNHNVMYWYQQKSSQAPKLLFHYYDKDFNNEADTPDNFQSRRPNTSFCFLDIRSPGLGDTAMYLCATSRADELRGRVTTEAFFGQGTRLTVV.

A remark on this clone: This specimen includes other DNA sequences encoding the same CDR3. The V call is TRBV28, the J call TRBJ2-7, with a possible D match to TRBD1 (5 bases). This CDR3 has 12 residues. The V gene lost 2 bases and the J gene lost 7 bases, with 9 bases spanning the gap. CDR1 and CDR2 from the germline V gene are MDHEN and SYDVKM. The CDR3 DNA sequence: TGTGCCAGCAGTTTAAGGGGTTATGAGCAGTACTTC. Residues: CASSLRGYEQYF.

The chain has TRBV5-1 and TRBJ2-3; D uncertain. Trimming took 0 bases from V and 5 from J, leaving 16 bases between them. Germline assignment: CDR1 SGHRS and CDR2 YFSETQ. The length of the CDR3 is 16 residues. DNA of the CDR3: TGCGCCAGCAGCTTGGAGGCCAGATCGCCAGGAGATACGCAGTATTTT. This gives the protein CASSLEARSPGDTQYF.

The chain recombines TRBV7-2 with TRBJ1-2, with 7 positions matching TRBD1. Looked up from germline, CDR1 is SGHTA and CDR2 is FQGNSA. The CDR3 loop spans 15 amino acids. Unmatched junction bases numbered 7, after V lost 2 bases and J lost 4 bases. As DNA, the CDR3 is TGTGCCAGCAGCTTAATGCCGGGACAGCCCTATGGCTACACCTTC. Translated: CASSLMPGQPYGYTF.

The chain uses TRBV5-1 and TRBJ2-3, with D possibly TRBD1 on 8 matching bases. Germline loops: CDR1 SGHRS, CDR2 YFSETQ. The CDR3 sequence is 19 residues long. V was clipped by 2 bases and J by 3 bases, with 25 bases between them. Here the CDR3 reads CASSFQGARAGFKTDTQYF. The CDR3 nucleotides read TGCGCCAGCAGCTTCCAGGGGGCTCGAGCGGGGTTCAAAACAGATACGCAGTATTTT.

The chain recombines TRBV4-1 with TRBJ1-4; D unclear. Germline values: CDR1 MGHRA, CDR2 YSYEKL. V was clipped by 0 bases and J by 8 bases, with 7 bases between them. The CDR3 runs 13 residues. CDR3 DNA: TGCGCCAGCAGCCAAGAGCAGAGGGAAAAACTGTTTTTT. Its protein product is CASSQEQREKLFF.

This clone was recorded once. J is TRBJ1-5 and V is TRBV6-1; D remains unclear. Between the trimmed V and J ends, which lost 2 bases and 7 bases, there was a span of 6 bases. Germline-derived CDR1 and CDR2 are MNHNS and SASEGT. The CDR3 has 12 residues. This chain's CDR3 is CASSEMRQPQHF. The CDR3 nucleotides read TGTGCCAGCAGTGAAATGAGGCAGCCCCAGCATTTT.

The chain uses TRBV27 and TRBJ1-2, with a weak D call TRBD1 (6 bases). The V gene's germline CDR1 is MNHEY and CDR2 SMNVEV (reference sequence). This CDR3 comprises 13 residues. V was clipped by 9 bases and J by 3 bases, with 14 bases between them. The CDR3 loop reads CASSRDTYYGYTF. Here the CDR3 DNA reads TGTGCCAGTTCCCGGGACACTTACTATGGCTACACCTTC.

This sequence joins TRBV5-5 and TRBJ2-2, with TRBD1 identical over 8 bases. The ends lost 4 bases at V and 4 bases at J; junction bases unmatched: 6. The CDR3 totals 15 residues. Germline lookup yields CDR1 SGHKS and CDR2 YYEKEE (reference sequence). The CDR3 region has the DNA TGTGCCAGCAGCCCACTGGACAGGGCCACCGGGGAGCTGTTTTTT. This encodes CASSPLDRATGELFF.

The CDR3, as DNA: TGTGCCAGTAGTCCGGACAGGGTCTCCTATAATTCACCCCTCCACTTT. This gives the protein CASSPDRVSYNSPLHF. The chain is built from TRBV19 and TRBJ1-6; the match to TRBD1 covers 8 bases. This CDR3 contains 16 residues. Germline values: CDR1 LNHDA, CDR2 SQIVND (reference sequence). V lost 5 bases, J lost 0 bases, and 3 bases stayed unmatched.

CDR3 sequence (DNA): TGTGCCACCAGCAGAGAACACAGGGTCGACGAAAAACTGTTTTTT. It specifies CATSREHRVDEKLFF. The V call is TRBV15, the J call TRBJ1-4; tentative D call: TRBD1 (6 bases). This CDR3 is built from 15 residues. Germline V gives CDR1 LNHNV, CDR2 YYDKDF (reference sequence). Trimming shortened V by 0 bases and J by 8 bases, and 13 bases separated the two germline ends. The entire variable domain, with the rest obtained from reference TRBV15 and TRBJ1-4, is as follows: DAMVIQNPRYQVTQFGKPVTLSCSQTLNHNVMYWYQQKSSQAPKLLFHYYDKDFNNEADTPDNFQSRRPNTSFCFLDIRSPGLGDTAMYLCATSREHRVDEKLFFGSGTQLSVL.

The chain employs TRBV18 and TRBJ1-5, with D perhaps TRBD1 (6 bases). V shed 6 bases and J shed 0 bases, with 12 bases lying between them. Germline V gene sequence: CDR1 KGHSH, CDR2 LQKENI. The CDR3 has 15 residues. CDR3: CASSPGQPSNQPQHF. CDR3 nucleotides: TGTGCCAGCTCTCCCGGACAGCCTAGCAATCAGCCCCAGCATTTT.